Presented here are 20 T cell receptor beta chains from one specimen sequenced in a study of blood T cell repertoires in COVID-19. Sequencing used immunoSEQ multiplex PCR; TCRdb keeps in-frame clones, though not all of them. Of some 140,000 clones in the sample, roughly four fifths are singletons; the top ten hold roughly 13%. Sequenced input: peripheral blood. Receptors originate from a human donor in a cohort sampled during active COVID-19.

The chain recombines TRBV5-1 with TRBJ2-7, with 7 bases lining up with TRBD2. Trimming cost V 3 bases and J 4 bases; bases outside gene matches: 4. Per germline, CDR1 SGHRS and CDR2 YFSETQ. The CDR3 contains 13 residues. The CDR3 nucleotides read TGCGCCAGCAGCTCGGTCGGGGGGTACGAGCAGTACTTC. The encoded protein is CASSSVGGYEQYF.

V and J are TRBV10-3 and TRBJ1-6; possible D gene TRBD1, 6 bases. CDR1 and CDR2 (germline): ENHRY, SYGVKD. V gave up 10 bases and J gave up 11 bases, with 15 bases separating them. The CDR3 totals 12 residues. CDR3 in DNA: TGTGCCACCGAGGGGGAACTGGCACCCCTCCACTTT. It specifies CATEGELAPLHF.

A few counts support this clone. The chain carries TRBV4-1 and TRBJ2-1; the D gene is possibly TRBD2 (5 bases). With 0 bases removed from V and 3 bases from J, the gap between germline ends came to 9 bases. The length of the CDR3 is 15 residues. The V gene's germline CDR1 is MGHRA and CDR2 YSYEKL. CDR3 amino acids: CASSQESRGYNEQFF. The DNA of the CDR3 is TGCGCCAGCAGCCAAGAGAGTCGGGGCTACAATGAGCAGTTCTTC.

The chain links TRBV5-8 to TRBJ2-1; TRBD1 is a possible D gene (6 bases). Per the germline V gene, CDR1 is SGHTS and CDR2 is YDEGEE. The CDR3 length is 17 residues. The ends were cut back, 2 bases at V and 15 bases at J, with 30 bases in the middle. CDR3 residues: CASSFFSVSPRGTSTFF. CDR3 sequence (DNA): TGTGCCAGCAGCTTTTTTTCGGTGTCACCAAGGGGGACCAGCACGTTCTTC.

The rearrangement links TRBV28 to TRBJ1-6; TRBD1 agrees at 7 bases. The CDR3 sequence is 13 residues long. Unmatched junction bases numbered 7, after V lost 5 bases and J lost 12 bases. The germline CDR1 and CDR2 sequences are MDHEN and SYDVKM. This chain's CDR3 is CASSPPGGLPLHF. CDR3 DNA: TGTGCCAGCAGTCCCCCAGGGGGTCTACCCCTCCACTTT. Complete variable domain (other parts from reference TRBV28 and TRBJ1-6): DVKVTQSSRYLVKRTGEKVFLECVQDMDHENMFWYRQDPGLGLRLIYFSYDVKMKEKGDIPEGYSVSREKKERFSLILESASTNQTSMYLCASSPPGGLPLHFGNGTRLTVT.

The chain has TRBV5-1 and TRBJ2-2; 13 bases map to TRBD2. The germline V gene has CDR1 SGHRS and CDR2 YFSETQ. CDR3 length: 16 residues. V was clipped by 4 bases and J by 6 bases; unmatched bases: 6. The CDR3 region has the DNA TGCGCCAGCAGCGCCCACACTAGCGGGGGGGCCGGGGAGCTGTTTTTT. Protein product: CASSAHTSGGAGELFF. The full variable domain, completed using reference TRBV5-1 and TRBJ2-2, is KAGVTQTPRYLIKTRGQQVTLSCSPISGHRSVSWYQQTPGQGLQFLFEYFSETQRNKGNFPGRFSGRQFSNSRSEMNVSTLELGDSALYLCASSAHTSGGAGELFFGEGSRLTVL.

V usage is TRBV5-1 and J usage is TRBJ1-4; no firm D call. Germline CDR1 is SGHRS and CDR2 is YFSETQ. The CDR3 contains 15 residues. V gave up 0 bases and J gave up 6 bases, with 12 bases separating them. The CDR3 loop is CASSLAGGGDEKLFF. CDR3 sequence (DNA): TGCGCCAGCAGCTTGGCCGGAGGAGGTGATGAAAAACTGTTTTTT. Variable domain in full (rest from reference TRBV5-1 and TRBJ1-4): KAGVTQTPRYLIKTRGQQVTLSCSPISGHRSVSWYQQTPGQGLQFLFEYFSETQRNKGNFPGRFSGRQFSNSRSEMNVSTLELGDSALYLCASSLAGGGDEKLFFGSGTQLSVL.

The chain links TRBV9 to TRBJ2-7, with D possibly TRBD1 on 6 matching bases. The CDR3 has 14 amino acids. V was clipped by 2 bases and J by 0 bases, with 9 bases between them. The V gene's germline CDR1 is SGDLS and CDR2 YYNGEE. CDR3 protein: CASSVGDISYEQYF. In DNA form, the CDR3 reads TGTGCCAGCAGCGTCGGGGACATCTCCTACGAGCAGTACTTC.

Concerning this clone: The junction does not match germline at one end; this may be a read error. The V and J genes are TRBV27 and TRBJ1-1; D perhaps matches TRBD1 (5 bases). The germline CDR1 and CDR2 sequences are MNHEY and SMNVEV (reference sequence). The CDR3 loop spans 12 amino acids. DNA of the CDR3: TGTGCCAGCGCGGGGGGGAACGCTGAAGCTTTCTTT. It translates to CASAGGNAEAFF.

This clone has just one count. The chain couples TRBV6-1 to TRBJ1-1; 10 nucleotides agree with TRBD1. The CDR3 is 15 residues long. Germline CDR1 MNHNS, CDR2 SASEGT. The J segment lost 2 bases and the V segment lost 3 bases, leaving 3 bases of the junction unmatched. The CDR3 coding sequence is TGTGCCAGCAGTGAGGGGACAGGGGAAAACACTGAAGCTTTCTTT. Translation gives CASSEGTGENTEAFF.

The V and J genes are TRBV5-4 and TRBJ2-3, with D perhaps TRBD2 (7 bases). The CDR3 runs to 15 residues. The germline CDR1 and CDR2 sequences are SGHNT and YYREEE (reference sequence). The ends were cut back, 0 bases at V and 4 bases at J, with 12 bases in the middle. As DNA, the CDR3 is TGTGCCAGCAGCTTGGGTGGGGGGGCCTCAGATACGCAGTATTTT. Encoded protein: CASSLGGGASDTQYF.

The rearrangement joins TRBV30 to TRBJ1-2, with unresolved D. There are 14 residues in the CDR3. The ends were cut back, 0 bases at V and 2 bases at J, with 10 bases in the middle. CDR1 and CDR2 (germline): GTSNPN, SVGIG (reference sequence). DNA of the CDR3: TGTGCCTGGAGTGTACTCGGGTCAAACTATGGCTACACCTTC. Translation gives CAWSVLGSNYGYTF.

The rearrangement joins TRBV2 to TRBJ2-5; no clear D gene. This CDR3 comprises 17 residues. The V end lost 5 bases, the J end lost 1 base, and 20 bases lay between the germline ends. CDR1 and CDR2 (germline): SNHLY, FYNNEI. This chain's CDR3 is CASSPARVRRGQETQYF. The CDR3 bases are TGTGCCAGCAGTCCAGCCCGGGTCCGAAGAGGCCAAGAGACCCAGTACTTC.

This chain connects TRBV6-5 to TRBJ1-5; possibly TRBD1 for D (6 bases). Trimming stripped 6 bases from V and 3 bases from J, with 12 bases between. CDR1 is MNHEY, CDR2 SVGAGI, per germline. CDR3 length: 14 amino acids. The CDR3 DNA sequence: TGTGCCAGCAGGCAGGGGACCCTCAATCAGCCCCAGCATTTT. Translated: CASRQGTLNQPQHF.

The chain carries TRBV6-6 and TRBJ1-4; perhaps TRBD1 as D (5 bases). V was trimmed by 7 bases and J by 0 bases, leaving 12 bases between them. Germline lookup yields CDR1 MNHNY and CDR2 SVGAGI (reference sequence). The CDR3 spans 15 residues. For the CDR3, the DNA is TGTGCCAGCAACCGAGACAGCTCAACTAATGAAAAACTGTTTTTT. Protein sequence: CASNRDSSTNEKLFF.

V gene TRBV7-9 combines with J gene TRBJ2-3; D possibly corresponds to TRBD2 (6 bases). CDR3 length: 15 amino acids. V was clipped by 2 bases and J by 1 base, with 10 bases between them. Germline V gives CDR1 SEHNR, CDR2 FQNEAQ (reference sequence). CDR3: CASSLWGGGTDTQYF. In nucleotides, the CDR3 is TGTGCCAGCAGCTTATGGGGCGGGGGCACAGATACGCAGTATTTT. Complete variable domain (other parts from reference TRBV7-9 and TRBJ2-3): DTGVSQNPRHKITKRGQNVTFRCDPISEHNRLYWYRQTLGQGPEFLTYFQNEAQLEKSRLLSDRFSAERPKGSFSTLEIQRTEQGDSAMYLCASSLWGGGTDTQYFGPGTRLTVL.

This chain links TRBV27 with TRBJ1-5, with 10 positions matching TRBD1. Germline lookup yields CDR1 MNHEY and CDR2 SMNVEV (reference sequence). CDR3 size: 13 residues. Trimming cost V 6 bases and J 7 bases; bases outside gene matches: 3. The CDR3 loop is CASSRDRGQPQHF. In nucleotides, the CDR3 is TGTGCCAGCAGCCGGGACAGGGGACAGCCCCAGCATTTT.

The rearrangement links TRBV6-5 to TRBJ1-1, with D hard to call. The CDR3 sequence is 13 residues long. The germline V gene encodes CDR1 MNHEY and CDR2 SVGAGI. The germline V and J ends were trimmed by 6 bases and 0 bases, with 8 bases remaining between them. CDR3 DNA: TGTGCCAGCAGCATACAAGTGAACACTGAAGCTTTCTTT. Its translation: CASSIQVNTEAFF.

The genes are TRBV7-3 and TRBJ2-4; tentatively, D is TRBD1 (6 bases). Deletions cut 1 base from V and 8 bases from J, with 12 bases between. CDR1 is SGHTA, CDR2 FQGTGA, per germline. The CDR3 extends over 14 amino acids. This chain's CDR3 is CASSLRGRGDIQYF. The DNA of the CDR3 is TGTGCCAGCAGCTTAAGGGGGCGCGGAGACATTCAGTACTTC.

The chain recombines TRBV30 with TRBJ1-1; D unclear. The CDR3 extends over 12 amino acids. Germline-derived CDR1 and CDR2 are GTSNPN and SVGIG (reference sequence). V lost 2 bases, J lost 5 bases, and 9 bases lay in between. CDR3 residues: CAWSQRVTEAFF. For the CDR3, the DNA is TGTGCCTGGAGTCAGCGGGTTACTGAAGCTTTCTTT.